The 17 T cell receptor beta chains below all came from one sample that was sequenced in a study of blood T cell repertoires in COVID-19. Generated by immunoSEQ multiplex PCR, the TCRdb table keeps only in-frame clones and is missing some. The sample lists roughly 200,000 clones, 70% to 90% seen once, with around 17% in the top ten. The source material was peripheral blood. Receptors were obtained from a man in his fifties or sixties with COVID-19, enrolled during active disease.

The V and J genes are TRBV18 and TRBJ1-5; possibly TRBD1 for D (6 bases). This CDR3 region has 15 residues. The germline V gene has CDR1 KGHSH and CDR2 LQKENI. Trimming stripped 2 bases from V and 5 bases from J, with 13 bases between. The CDR3 region has the DNA TGTGCCAGCTCACCAGGACAGATAGGGGATCAGCCCCAGCATTTT. Protein: CASSPGQIGDQPQHF.

The chain combines TRBV7-3 with TRBJ1-1; D uncertain. The CDR3 spans 17 residues. V lost 5 bases, J lost 0 bases, and 19 bases lay in between. Germline assignment: CDR1 SGHTA and CDR2 FQGTGA. Here the CDR3 DNA reads TGTGCCAGCAGCCCCCACGGCGGGCCAGGAATGAACACTGAAGCTTTCTTT. This encodes CASSPHGGPGMNTEAFF.

This chain joins TRBV19 and TRBJ2-1; TRBD2 matches at 8 bases. Losses at the gene ends were 7 bases for V and 1 base for J; bases not matched to a gene: 21. The length of the CDR3 is 20 residues. The germline V gene encodes CDR1 LNHDA and CDR2 SQIVND (reference sequence). The CDR3 region has the DNA TGTGCCAGTATGGGCGCCGTGGGGCTAGCGGGCGCCTCATCCTACAATGAGCAGTTCTTC. It is translated as CASMGAVGLAGASSYNEQFF.

The CDR3 spells CASSLGVAGDNEQFF. DNA for the CDR3: TGTGCCAGCAGCTTAGGGGTAGCGGGGGACAATGAGCAGTTCTTC. This sequence joins TRBV7-9 and TRBJ2-1; 9 bases are a match to TRBD2. Germline V gene data show CDR1 as SEHNR and CDR2 as FQNEAQ (reference sequence). V shed 1 base and J 5 bases; nucleotides not matched to a gene: 3. The CDR3 runs to 15 residues.

This clone has only one observation. The chain has TRBV28 and TRBJ1-2; D may be TRBD1 (5 bases). The CDR3 length is 12 residues. The V end lost 4 bases, the J end lost 5 bases, and 8 bases lay between the germline ends. Looked up from germline, CDR1 is MDHEN and CDR2 is SYDVKM. CDR3 sequence reads: CASSSQAYGYTF. DNA of the CDR3: TGTGCCAGCAGTTCACAGGCTTATGGCTACACCTTC.

The chain has TRBV9 and TRBJ1-5, with TRBD1 identical over 9 bases. This CDR3 is built from 15 residues. With 2 bases clipped from V and 3 bases from J, the junction kept 3 bases outside the gene matches. CDR1 and CDR2 (germline): SGDLS, YYNGEE. The CDR3: CASSVTGGINQPQHF. In nucleotides, the CDR3 is TGTGCCAGCAGCGTGACAGGGGGTATCAATCAGCCCCAGCATTTT.

The genes are TRBV29-1 and TRBJ2-5; D is perhaps TRBD1 (8 bases). CDR1 and CDR2 (germline): SQVTM, ANQGSEA. There are 14 residues in the CDR3. V was pared by 7 bases and J by 2 bases, with 17 bases between. The CDR3 spells CSAAGGGGQETQYF. CDR3 DNA sequence: TGCAGCGCCGCAGGGGGCGGGGGACAAGAGACCCAGTACTTC.

V is TRBV6-1 and J is TRBJ1-2; D gene uncertain. The CDR3 extends over 14 amino acids. Germline lookup yields CDR1 MNHNS and CDR2 SASEGT. The V end was cut by 1 base, the J end by 8 bases, with 14 bases between. The CDR3 DNA sequence: TGTGCCAGCAGTGAAGTTGGGAGAACTGGGGGCTACACCTTC. Protein product: CASSEVGRTGGYTF.

V gene TRBV19 combines with J gene TRBJ2-6; 10 bases agree with TRBD1. Per germline, CDR1 LNHDA and CDR2 SQIVND (reference sequence). Trimming removed 0 bases from V and 1 base from J; junction bases left unmatched: 3. This CDR3 is built from 18 residues. The CDR3 DNA is TGTGCCAGTAGTATAGACGGGACAGGGGTGTCTGGGGCCAACGTCCTGACTTTC. Amino acids: CASSIDGTGVSGANVLTF.

This clone was seen just once. V and J are TRBV10-1 and TRBJ2-3; TRBD1 agrees at 7 bases. This CDR3 region has 16 residues. Germline-derived CDR1 and CDR2 are WNHNN and SYGVQD (reference sequence). V lost 0 bases and J lost 5; bases outside the gene matches: 8. CDR3 in amino acids: CASSESGRGQLDTQYF. The CDR3 nucleotides read TGCGCCAGCAGTGAGTCGGGAAGGGGGCAATTAGATACGCAGTATTTT.

The chain combines TRBV5-6 with TRBJ2-7; TRBD1 matches at 8 bases. The CDR3 contains 13 residues. V dropped 2 bases and J dropped 5; count of bases not matched to a gene: 3. Germline CDR1 and CDR2: SGHDT and YYEEEE. The DNA of the CDR3 is TGTGCCAGCAGCTTCCCAGGGGGCCACGAGCAGTACTTC. It is translated as CASSFPGGHEQYF.

This chain links TRBV7-2 with TRBJ1-4; no definite D call. CDR1 and CDR2 (germline): SGHTA, FQGNSA. Trimming took 1 base from V and 3 from J, leaving 9 bases between them. CDR3 size: 15 residues. As DNA, the CDR3 is TGTGCCAGCAGCTTAGGAGGCGGATCTAATGAAAAACTGTTTTTT. This encodes CASSLGGGSNEKLFF.

The V and J genes are TRBV13 and TRBJ2-3; D is possibly TRBD1 (5 bases). CDR3 length: 14 residues. Trimming cost V 3 bases and J 0 bases, with 7 bases left between them. Germline lookup yields CDR1 PRHDT and CDR2 FYEKMQ (reference sequence). CDR3 sequence (DNA): TGTGCCAGCAGCTTCGACAGAAGCACAGATACGCAGTATTTT. Its protein product is CASSFDRSTDTQYF.

The chain carries TRBV7-9 and TRBJ2-2; 9 bases line up with TRBD2. The CDR3 runs to 14 residues. Germline CDR1 SEHNR, CDR2 FQNEAQ (reference sequence). The ends lost 9 bases at V and 2 bases at J; junction bases unmatched: 4. CDR3 region: CARTGLANTGELFF. CDR3 bases: TGTGCCAGAACGGGACTAGCAAACACCGGGGAGCTGTTTTTT.

CDR3 residues: CASSSGQSTDTQYF. The CDR3 DNA is TGTGCCAGCAGCTCAGGCCAGTCCACAGATACGCAGTATTTT. The rearrangement uses TRBV28 and TRBJ2-3; no firm D call. Germline CDR1 MDHEN, CDR2 SYDVKM. Trimming cost V 6 bases and J 2 bases, with 12 bases left between them. The CDR3 has 14 amino acids.

In this sample, this clone turned up once. The chain uses TRBV27 and TRBJ1-2; 9 nucleotides line up with TRBD1. Germline V gene data show CDR1 as MNHEY and CDR2 as SMNVEV (reference sequence). The J segment lost 2 bases and the V segment lost 6 bases, leaving 10 bases of the junction unmatched. The CDR3 spans 16 residues. CDR3 bases: TGTGCCAGCAGCCAACGCACCGGGACAGGGAACTATGGCTACACCTTC. Its protein product is CASSQRTGTGNYGYTF.

The chain has TRBV10-1 and TRBJ2-1; 8 bases are shared with TRBD1. The germline V gene has CDR1 WNHNN and CDR2 SYGVQD (reference sequence). The V and J ends lost 0 bases and 8 bases, in that order; junction bases with no gene match: 6. This CDR3 is 15 amino acids long. CDR3 protein: CASSESLRGLDEQFF. The CDR3 nucleotides are TGCGCCAGCAGTGAGTCGCTCAGGGGGCTGGATGAGCAGTTCTTC.